A single sample is the source of the 25 T cell receptor beta chains below, sequenced in a study of blood T cell repertoires in COVID-19. The method was immunoSEQ multiplex PCR; TCRdb's version includes in-frame clones alone and lacks a portion of them. The table lists some 140,000 clones, almost 85% of them singletons. Sequenced material: peripheral blood. These receptors originate from a human donor in a cohort sampled during active COVID-19.

This clone was recorded a few times. The J gene is TRBJ2-7, the V gene TRBV7-9, with TRBD2 identical over 10 bases. J lost 6 bases, V lost 5 bases, and 10 bases had no gene match. The germline CDR1 and CDR2 sequences are SEHNR and FQNEAQ (reference sequence). There are 15 residues in the CDR3. CDR3 DNA sequence: TGTGCCAGCAGCCGAAATAGCGGGGGGCCCAGCGAGCAGTACTTC. It is translated as CASSRNSGGPSEQYF.

The J gene is TRBJ1-1, the V gene TRBV6-5, with 7 positions matching TRBD1. V lost 6 bases to trimming and J lost 2 bases; unmatched junction nucleotides: 6. CDR3 length equals 14 residues. Per the germline V gene, CDR1 is MNHEY and CDR2 is SVGAGI. In nucleotides, the CDR3 is TGTGCCAGCAGCAACGGACAGGTTAACACTGAAGCTTTCTTT. Its protein is CASSNGQVNTEAFF.

The rearrangement uses TRBV28 and TRBJ2-7; TRBD2 matches 13 bases. After removal of 2 bases from V and 2 bases from J, the junction contained 3 bases not matched to a gene. Germline V gives CDR1 MDHEN, CDR2 SYDVKM. There are 16 residues in the CDR3. The CDR3 bases are TGTGCCAGCAGTTTACCAACTAGCGGGGGGGCCTACGAGCAGTACTTC. It is translated as CASSLPTSGGAYEQYF.

The chain combines TRBV19 with TRBJ2-1; 10 nucleotides agree with TRBD2. This CDR3 has 15 amino acids. Germline CDR1 is LNHDA and CDR2 is SQIVND (reference sequence). V lost 6 bases and J lost 0; bases outside the gene matches: 2. CDR3 sequence (DNA): TGTGCCAGTAGCCTAGCGGGGGCCTCCTACAATGAGCAGTTCTTC. As protein: CASSLAGASYNEQFF.

The rearrangement joins TRBV27 to TRBJ1-6, with TRBD1 matching 8 bases. CDR3 length equals 20 residues. Germline V gene lookup returns CDR1 MNHEY and CDR2 SMNVEV (reference sequence). The trim removed 5 bases at V and 0 bases at J, leaving 15 bases unmatched. The CDR3: CASSILSGTGHHSYNSPLHF. In nucleotides, the CDR3 is TGTGCCAGCAGTATACTCTCGGGGACAGGACATCACTCCTATAATTCACCCCTCCACTTT.

The chain recombines TRBV5-1 with TRBJ2-1, with 9 nucleotides matching TRBD1. This CDR3 comprises 15 residues. From germline, CDR1 is SGHRS and CDR2 YFSETQ. J gave up 10 bases and V 3 bases, and 11 bases lay outside the gene matches. The CDR3 here is CASSWKGQGGGEQFF. As DNA, the CDR3 is TGCGCCAGCAGCTGGAAGGGACAGGGCGGTGGCGAGCAGTTCTTC.

V is TRBV15 and J is TRBJ2-3, with D perhaps TRBD1 (5 bases). Germline V gene data show CDR1 as LNHNV and CDR2 as YYDKDF (reference sequence). The V end was cut by 0 bases, the J end by 6 bases, with 10 bases between. The CDR3 runs 14 residues. The CDR3 loop is CATSRDMGQDTQYF. The CDR3 DNA reads TGTGCCACCAGCAGAGACATGGGGCAGGATACGCAGTATTTT.

V is TRBV30 and J is TRBJ2-1; 11 nucleotides line up with TRBD1. J lost 8 bases, V lost 7 bases, and 13 bases had no gene match. Germline V gene lookup returns CDR1 GTSNPN and CDR2 SVGIG (reference sequence). The CDR3 extends over 15 amino acids. The CDR3 nucleotides are TGTGCCTCCGGACAGGGGGCGTCAGGAGGCGATGAGCAGTTCTTC. Protein sequence: CASGQGASGGDEQFF.

The V gene is TRBV27, the J gene TRBJ2-3; D is undetermined. This CDR3 contains 12 residues. Germline CDR1 reads MNHEY; CDR2 reads SMNVEV (reference sequence). Between the trimmed V and J ends, which lost 5 bases and 0 bases, there was a span of 3 bases. CDR3 amino acids: CASSPSTDTQYF. As DNA, the CDR3 is TGTGCCAGCAGTCCGAGCACAGATACGCAGTATTTT.

This clone was seen only once. Distinct nucleotide sequences in the sample also encode this CDR3. The chain employs TRBV30 and TRBJ2-5; no clear D gene. Trimming removed 0 bases from V and 5 bases from J, with 4 bases in between. CDR1 and CDR2 from the germline V gene are GTSNPN and SVGIG (reference sequence). The CDR3 totals 11 residues. The CDR3 bases are TGTGCCTGGAGTGTACGGGAGACCCAGTACTTC. Translation gives CAWSVRETQYF. The full variable domain, rest sourced from reference TRBV30 and TRBJ2-5, is SQTIHQWPATLVQPVGSPLSLECTVEGTSNPNLYWYRQAAGRGLQLLFYSVGIGQISSEVPQNLSASRPQDRQFILSSKKLLLSDSGFYLCAWSVRETQYFGPGTRLLVL.

The genes are TRBV27 and TRBJ2-1, with D possibly matching TRBD2 (6 bases). From germline, CDR1 is MNHEY and CDR2 SMNVEV (reference sequence). V was clipped by 4 bases and J by 8 bases, with 15 bases between them. The CDR3 covers 14 residues. The CDR3 bases are TGTGCCAGCAGTTCGCGACTAGTATCGGATGAGCAGTTCTTC. Amino acid sequence: CASSSRLVSDEQFF.

This clone was seen only a few times. This chain uses TRBV6-5 with TRBJ2-7, with D unclear. V was pared by 7 bases and J by 4 bases, with 8 bases between. Germline V gene data show CDR1 as MNHEY and CDR2 as SVGAGI. The CDR3 covers 11 residues. The CDR3 DNA follows: TGTGCCAGCATAGAGAGATACGAGCAGTACTTC. Encoded protein: CASIERYEQYF.

V is TRBV6-5 and J is TRBJ2-7, with 7 bases lining up with TRBD2. Germline CDR1 MNHEY, CDR2 SVGAGI. The CDR3 contains 14 residues. The ends lost 8 bases at V and 2 bases at J; junction bases unmatched: 9. CDR3 nucleotides: TGTGCCAGCTCCCCGGGGAGGGTAGCCTACGAGCAGTACTTC. It specifies CASSPGRVAYEQYF.

The V and J genes are TRBV5-1 and TRBJ2-3; D is uncertain. Deletions cut 4 bases from V and 4 bases from J, with 13 bases between. This CDR3 spans 14 amino acids. Germline CDR1 reads SGHRS; CDR2 reads YFSETQ. CDR3 bases: TGCGCCAGCAGCGAGGTGGCTAGACCAGATACGCAGTATTTT. Amino acid sequence: CASSEVARPDTQYF. The full variable domain, with the rest looked up from reference TRBV5-1 and TRBJ2-3, is KAGVTQTPRYLIKTRGQQVTLSCSPISGHRSVSWYQQTPGQGLQFLFEYFSETQRNKGNFPGRFSGRQFSNSRSEMNVSTLELGDSALYLCASSEVARPDTQYFGPGTRLTVL.

CDR3 DNA: TGTGCCAGCAGGCCGACCAGGTCCGGGGAGCTGTTTTTT. It translates to CASRPTRSGELFF. The V call is TRBV27, the J call TRBJ2-2; D is uncertain. The V gene lost 6 bases and the J gene lost 6 bases, with 11 bases spanning the gap. CDR1 and CDR2 from the germline V gene are MNHEY and SMNVEV (reference sequence). This CDR3 is 13 amino acids long.

The J gene is TRBJ1-3, the V gene TRBV25-1; the match to TRBD1 covers 10 bases. The V segment lost 4 bases and the J segment 4 bases; nucleotides outside the gene matches: 10. Germline lookup yields CDR1 MGHDK and CDR2 SYGVNS. The CDR3 extends over 17 amino acids. The CDR3 sequence is CASSATLGTGVGNTIYF. DNA of the CDR3: TGTGCCAGCAGTGCCACTCTCGGGACAGGGGTCGGAAACACCATATATTTT.

The rearrangement links TRBV20-1 to TRBJ2-7, with 7 positions matching TRBD2. The V gene's germline CDR1 is DFQATT and CDR2 SNEGSKA (reference sequence). J was trimmed by 4 bases and V by 6 bases; bases with no gene match: 3. CDR3 length: 11 amino acids. CDR3 residues: CSAKLAYEQYF. CDR3 coding DNA: TGCAGTGCCAAACTAGCGTACGAGCAGTACTTC.

The V call is TRBV4-1, the J call TRBJ1-2, with D possibly matching TRBD1 (5 bases). Trimming stripped 0 bases from V and 8 bases from J, with 16 bases between. The CDR3 runs 15 residues. Germline-derived CDR1 and CDR2 are MGHRA and YSYEKL. The DNA for the CDR3 is TGCGCCAGCAGCCAAGAGGGGGGAGGGGCGGGAGGCTACACCTTC. Translated, it gives CASSQEGGGAGGYTF.

The chain links TRBV4-1 to TRBJ2-7; tentative D call: TRBD2 (6 bases). Germline V lookup: CDR1 MGHRA, CDR2 YSYEKL. This CDR3 contains 14 residues. V lost 4 bases to trimming and J lost 2 bases, with 12 bases between them. The CDR3 loop is CASSLGGGPYEQYF. The CDR3 nucleotides read TGCGCCAGCAGCCTCGGGGGAGGCCCCTACGAGCAGTACTTC.

The rearrangement links TRBV19 to TRBJ1-1; the match to TRBD1 covers 7 bases. V shed 7 bases and J 3 bases; nucleotides not matched to a gene: 8. CDR3 length equals 14 residues. Germline values: CDR1 LNHDA, CDR2 SQIVND (reference sequence). CDR3 nucleotides: TGTGCCAGTAAGAAGGGGGCGCGGGACACTGAAGCTTTCTTT. Translating gives CASKKGARDTEAFF.

J is TRBJ1-2 and V is TRBV19; 10 bases agree with TRBD1. The CDR3 runs 15 residues. V lost 5 bases to trimming and J lost 5 bases; unmatched junction nucleotides: 8. Germline-derived CDR1 and CDR2 are LNHDA and SQIVND (reference sequence). DNA for the CDR3: TGTGCCAGTAGTGTGGACAGGGGGAGTAGATATGGCTACACCTTC. Amino acid sequence: CASSVDRGSRYGYTF.

The V and J genes are TRBV4-2 and TRBJ2-1; D is perhaps TRBD2 (6 bases). This CDR3 is built from 13 residues. V dropped 1 base and J dropped 10 bases, with 11 bases sitting between them. Per the germline V gene, CDR1 is LGHNA and CDR2 is YNFKEQ. The CDR3 DNA sequence: TGTGCCAGCAGCCAAGCGAATGGGGGGGAGCAGTTCTTC. This gives the protein CASSQANGGEQFF.

The V call is TRBV19, the J call TRBJ1-6; D may be TRBD1 (5 bases). Germline CDR1 LNHDA, CDR2 SQIVND (reference sequence). Trimming stripped 7 bases from V and 10 bases from J, with 17 bases between. The CDR3 totals 14 residues. As DNA, the CDR3 is TGTGCCAGTACAATGGGTCAGGGTGTGTCACCCCTCCACTTT. This encodes CASTMGQGVSPLHF.

The V gene is TRBV3-1 (or the pseudogene TRBV3-2), the J gene TRBJ1-1, with TRBD1 as a possible D gene (5 bases). V gave up 4 bases and J gave up 4 bases, with 19 bases separating them. The germline V gene has CDR1 LGHDT and CDR2 YNNKEL (reference sequence). This CDR3 has 16 residues. The CDR3 nucleotides are TGTGCCAGCAGCCCATCCGGGGGGTTTATGGGCACTGAAGCTTTCTTT. Translation: CASSPSGGFMGTEAFF.

On this clone itself: This specimen includes other DNA sequences encoding the same CDR3. DNA for the CDR3: TGTGCCAGCAGCCATCGGGAGACCCAGTACTTC. This sequence encodes CASSHRETQYF. The chain couples TRBV7-9 to TRBJ2-5; D is undetermined. The CDR3 runs 11 residues. Trimming removed 5 bases at V and 5 bases at J, with 6 bases between. CDR1 and CDR2 (germline): SEHNR, FQNEAQ (reference sequence).